This is a list of T cell receptor beta chains from one sample in a study of blood T cell repertoires in COVID-19. Using immunoSEQ multiplex PCR, the repertoire was profiled, and TCRdb retains in-frame clones only, with some absent. In the table there are 250,000 or so clones, roughly 90% of which are singletons. Sequenced: PBMCs or T cells enriched from blood (not recorded which). The receptors originated from a man aged 40-49 years who had been exposed to COVID-19. The CDR3 runs from the conserved cysteine through the conserved F or W. D genes are given only for firm matches.

D	V	J	length	CDR3	DNA
TRBD1	TRBV4-1	TRBJ2-3	17	CASSQLSGGAGTDTQYF	TGCGCCAGCAGCCAATTATCAGGGGGCGCCGGCACAGATACGCAGTATTTT
-	TRBV30	TRBJ1-5	14	CAWSGDYSNQPQHF	TGTGCCTGGAGTGGAGATTATAGCAATCAGCCCCAGCATTTT
TRBD1	TRBV28	TRBJ1-2	15	CASSPLLDRSYGYTF	TGTGCCAGCAGTCCCCTCCTGGACAGGAGCTATGGCTACACCTTC
TRBD2	TRBV5-1	TRBJ2-2	16	CASSGGGRPNTGELFF	TGCGCCAGCAGCGGAGGCGGGAGGCCCAACACCGGGGAGCTGTTTTTT
-	TRBV7-2	TRBJ1-5	13	CASSFAGYQPQHF	TGTGCCAGCAGCTTTGCGGGCTATCAGCCCCAGCATTTT
TRBD1	TRBV19	TRBJ1-5	20	CASSPQSYTDRANSNQPQHF	TGTGCCAGTAGTCCTCAATCTTACACAGACAGGGCGAATAGCAATCAGCCCCAGCATTTT
TRBD1	TRBV7-9	TRBJ1-2	12	CASSFGQEGYTF	TGTGCCAGCAGCTTCGGACAGGAGGGCTACACCTTC
TRBD2	TRBV3-1/TRBV3-2	TRBJ2-7	17	CASSQARAYVGAGGIHF	TGTGCCAGCAGCCAAGCCCGAGCGTACGTTGGAGCGGGGGGGATTCACTTC
-	TRBV2	TRBJ2-7	13	CASVRESSYEQYF	TGTGCCAGCGTTCGAGAGAGCTCCTACGAGCAGTACTTC
-	TRBV28	TRBJ1-5	15	CASSPPEGVNQPQHF	TGTGCCAGCAGTCCCCCAGAAGGGGTGAATCAGCCCCAGCATTTT
TRBD1	TRBV14	TRBJ2-3	16	CASSQWRTGLTDTQYF	TGTGCCAGCAGCCAGTGGAGGACAGGCCTCACAGATACGCAGTATTTT
TRBD1	TRBV4-2	TRBJ1-6	15	CASSQTNRGDSPLHF	TGTGCCAGCAGCCAGACGAACAGGGGAGATTCACCCCTCCACTTT
TRBD2	TRBV11-2	TRBJ2-1	15	CASSSGLASYNEQFF	TGTGCCAGCAGCTCAGGACTAGCGTCCTACAATGAGCAGTTCTTC
TRBD1	TRBV2	TRBJ2-7	13	CASSPDRDYEQYF	TGTGCCAGCAGCCCGGACAGGGACTACGAGCAGTACTTC
-	TRBV19	TRBJ2-1	13	CASSRGLPNEQFF	TGTGCCAGTAGTAGGGGACTTCCCAATGAGCAGTTCTTC
-	TRBV3-1/TRBV3-2	TRBJ1-2	15	CASSNLQGSANGYTF	TGTGCCAGCAGCAATTTACAGGGTTCAGCGAATGGCTACACCTTC
-	TRBV18	TRBJ1-1	15	CASSPRVAPNTEAFF	TGTGCCAGCTCACCACGGGTAGCTCCGAACACTGAAGCTTTCTTT
-	TRBV12-5	TRBJ2-1	16	CASGLVPDRAGGEQFF	TGTGCTAGTGGTTTGGTACCCGACAGGGCCGGGGGTGAGCAGTTCTTC